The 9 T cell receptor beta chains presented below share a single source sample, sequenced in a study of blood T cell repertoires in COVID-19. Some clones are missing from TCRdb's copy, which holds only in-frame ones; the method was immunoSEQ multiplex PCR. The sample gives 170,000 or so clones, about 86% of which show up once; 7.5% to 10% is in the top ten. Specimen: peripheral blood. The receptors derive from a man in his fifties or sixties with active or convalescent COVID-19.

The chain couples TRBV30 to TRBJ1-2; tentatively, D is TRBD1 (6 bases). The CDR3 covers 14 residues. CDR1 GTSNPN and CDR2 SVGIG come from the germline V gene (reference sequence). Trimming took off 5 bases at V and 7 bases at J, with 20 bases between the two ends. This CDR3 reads CAWPGQNPGGGYTF. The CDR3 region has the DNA TGTGCCTGGCCTGGACAGAACCCGGGAGGTGGCTACACCTTC.

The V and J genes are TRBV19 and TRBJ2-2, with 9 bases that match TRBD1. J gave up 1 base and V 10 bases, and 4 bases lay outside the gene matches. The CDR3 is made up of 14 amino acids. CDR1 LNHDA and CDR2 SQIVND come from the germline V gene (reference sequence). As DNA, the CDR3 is TGTGCCATCAAGACAGGGGGGAACACCGGGGAGCTGTTTTTT. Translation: CAIKTGGNTGELFF.

CDR3 sequence: CASSLLGPGSYEQYF. The CDR3 nucleotides read TGTGCCAGCAGCTTACTCGGTCCGGGGTCCTACGAGCAGTACTTC. The rearrangement links TRBV11-2 to TRBJ2-7; tentative D call: TRBD2 (5 bases). The germline V gene has CDR1 SGHAT and CDR2 FQNNGV. CDR3 size: 15 residues. V shed 2 bases and J shed 1 base, with 12 bases lying between them.

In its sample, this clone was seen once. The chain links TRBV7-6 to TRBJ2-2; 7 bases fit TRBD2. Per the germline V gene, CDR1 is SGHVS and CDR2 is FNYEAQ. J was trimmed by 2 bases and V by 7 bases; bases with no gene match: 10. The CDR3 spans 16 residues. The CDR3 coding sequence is TGTGCCAGCACCATCATGGGCGGGAGTAACACCGGGGAGCTGTTTTTT. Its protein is CASTIMGGSNTGELFF.

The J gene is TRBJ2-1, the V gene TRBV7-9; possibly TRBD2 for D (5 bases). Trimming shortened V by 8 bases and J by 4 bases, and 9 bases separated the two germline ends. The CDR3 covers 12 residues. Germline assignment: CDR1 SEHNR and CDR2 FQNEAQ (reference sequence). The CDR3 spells CASSREYNEQFF. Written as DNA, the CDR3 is TGTGCCAGCTCTAGGGAGTACAATGAGCAGTTCTTC.

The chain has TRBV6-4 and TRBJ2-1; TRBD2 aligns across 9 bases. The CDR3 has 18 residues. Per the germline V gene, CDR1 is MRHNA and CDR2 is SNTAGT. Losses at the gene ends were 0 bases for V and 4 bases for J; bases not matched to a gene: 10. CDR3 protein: CASSDSVNSGSEYNEQFF. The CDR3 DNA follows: TGTGCCAGCAGTGACTCGGTAAATAGCGGGAGTGAATACAATGAGCAGTTCTTC.

The DNA for the CDR3 is TGTGCCAGCAGCCCTACGGGGGGGGCCTACACCGGGGAGCTGTTTTTT. Protein: CASSPTGGAYTGELFF. The chain links TRBV9 to TRBJ2-2, with 8 positions matching TRBD2. CDR3 length: 16 amino acids. CDR1 is SGDLS and CDR2 is YYNGEE in the germline V gene. With V trimmed by 4 bases and J by 3 bases, 8 bases remained unmatched.

CDR3 DNA: TGTGCCAGCAGCACCGGTCGGCGGTCACCCCTCCACTTT. It codes for CASSTGRRSPLHF. The chain uses TRBV6-5 and TRBJ1-6; D gene uncertain. V lost 6 bases and J 10 bases, leaving 13 bases between the germline ends. There are 13 residues in the CDR3. In germline, CDR1 is MNHEY, CDR2 SVGAGI.

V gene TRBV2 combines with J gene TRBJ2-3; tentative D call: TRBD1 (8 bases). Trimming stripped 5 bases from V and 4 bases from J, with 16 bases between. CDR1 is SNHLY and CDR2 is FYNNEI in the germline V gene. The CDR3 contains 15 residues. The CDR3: CASSRGQGGADTQYF. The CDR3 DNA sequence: TGTGCCAGCAGTAGAGGACAGGGAGGGGCAGATACGCAGTATTTT.